This T cell receptor beta chain appears in the sequencing data of a study of memory CD4+ T cells and cytomegalovirus serostatus (dated by TCRdb to about 2019). A note on the overall study: The cohort comprised around 35 healthy Belgian adults, 9 CMV seropositive and roughly 24 CMV seronegative. The study sequenced CD4+ memory TCRbeta repertoires of a Belgian cohort with known cytomegalovirus serostatus to replicate a published TCR-based CMV serostatus classifier.

From its cysteine to its phenylalanine, the CDR3 spans 17 amino acids. Just CDR3 DNA is preserved here, 51 bases in frame from base 1. After removal of 3 bases from V and 7 bases from J, the junction retains 14 bases not matched to a gene. The germline V gene provides CDR1 SGDLS and CDR2 YYNGEE. On this clone: Its binding antigen is unknown. No base quality information exists; no much larger clone differs at one position.

Findings and caveats that apply to the study as a whole: For predicting CMV serostatus, the median bootstrapped AUC was 0.95 using the original framework and 0.91 using a US-trained random forest. The results were interpreted as suggesting that the CMV-associated TCR signature is mostly present in the CD4+ memory repertoire. Unlike the original study, which covered naive and memory CD4+ and CD8+ populations, the Belgian study sequenced only CD4+CD45RO+ memory cells. A median bootstrapped AUC of around 0.95 with a 95% CI of 0.76-1.00 was achieved on the Belgian cohort by the original-framework classifier. Of fewer than 200 previously reported CMV-associated TCRbeta sequences, about 62 appeared in the CD4+ memory repertoires, each in one to five individuals.

Single viable CD3+CD4+CD8-CD45RO+ cells were sorted as memory CD4+ T cells on a FACSAria II. CMV serostatus was determined using a Roche Elecsys assay that detects serum IgG against CMV pp150, pp28, p38 and p52. Once the samples were thawed, total CD4+ T cells were enriched through positive selection using CD4 magnetic microbeads. The samples came from a different study that was designed specifically to examine the CD4+ T cell memory repertoire. Peripheral blood mononuclear cells were isolated and cryopreserved according to standard operating procedures, and serum was kept at -80 degrees C. Staining used CD3-PerCP (BW264/56), CD4-APC (RPA-T4), CD45RO-PE (UCHT1) and CD8-Pacific Orange (3B5) antibodies, with Sytox blue excluding non-viable cells. The Quick-DNA Microprep Kit was used to extract genomic DNA from the sorted cells. TCRbeta DNA was amplified with the immunoSEQ hsTCRbeta kit following the manufacturer's protocol. An Illumina MiSeq instrument was used to sequence the TCRbeta libraries. On the authors' methods: After out-of-frame sequences were removed, 2,204,828 distinct TCRbeta sequences remained, averaging approximately 68,000 per individual. Each individual was scored using the number of 164 previously reported CMV-associated TCRbeta sequences that the individual carried and the total number of productive distinct TCRbeta sequences. A beta-binomial model was reimplemented in Python, and scikit-learn random forests with default parameters were trained on US cohort data. On the Belgian cohort, classifier performance was reported as the median AUC, along with percentile confidence intervals, across 10,000 bootstrap iterations. TCRdb took over this immuneACCESS table, retaining in-frame rearrangements with V and J assigned. Such tables are incomplete; in checked studies, under half of the missing clones stem from an unresolved V gene, and the remainder is unexplained. The V and J calls and clone size were taken over from that table, and D and trimming were inferred from the DNA. The sample profile shows about 80,000 clones; more than 70% of them were found once. Clones ranked in the top ten supply less than 0.9% of the sample.

This clonotype was sampled from an adult in good health and CMV-seronegative. Input material: memory CD4+ T cells from blood. Rearrangement joined TRBV9 to TRBJ2-1, and 9 junction bases match TRBD1. The nucleotide sequence reads as follows: TGTGCCAGCAGCGCGATGTACAGGGACAGGGCCTCTAATGAGCAGTTCTTC. Its coded protein is CASSAMYRDRASNEQFF.